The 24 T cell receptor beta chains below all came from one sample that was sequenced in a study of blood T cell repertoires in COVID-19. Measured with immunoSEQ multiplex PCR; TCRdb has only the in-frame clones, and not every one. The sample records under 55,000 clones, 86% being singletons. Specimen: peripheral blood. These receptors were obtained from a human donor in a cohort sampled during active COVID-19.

The CDR3 loop reads CASSEGRTNSPLHF. Here the CDR3 DNA reads TGTGCCAGCAGTGAGGGCCGAACTAATTCACCCCTCCACTTT. The chain uses TRBV2 and TRBJ1-6; D remains unclear. Germline loops: CDR1 SNHLY, CDR2 FYNNEI. Deletions cut 3 bases from V and 6 bases from J, with 9 bases between. This CDR3 region has 14 residues.

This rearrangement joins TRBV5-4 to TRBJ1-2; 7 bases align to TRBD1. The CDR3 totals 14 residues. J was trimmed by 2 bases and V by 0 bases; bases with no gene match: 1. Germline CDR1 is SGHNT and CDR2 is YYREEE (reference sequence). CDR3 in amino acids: CASSLDRGNYGYTF. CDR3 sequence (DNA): TGTGCCAGCAGCTTGGACAGGGGAAACTATGGCTACACCTTC. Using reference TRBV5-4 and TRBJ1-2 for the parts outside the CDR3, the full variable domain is ETGVTQSPTHLIKTRGQQVTLRCSSQSGHNTVSWYQQALGQGPQFIFQYYREEENGRGNFPPRFSGLQFPNYSSELNVNALELDDSALYLCASSLDRGNYGYTFGSGTRLTVV.

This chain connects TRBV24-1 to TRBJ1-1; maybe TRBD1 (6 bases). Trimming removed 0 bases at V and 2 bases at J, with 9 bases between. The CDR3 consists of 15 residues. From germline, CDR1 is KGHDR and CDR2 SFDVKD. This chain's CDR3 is CATSDLGQPNTEAFF. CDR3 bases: TGTGCCACCAGTGATTTGGGACAGCCTAACACTGAAGCTTTCTTT.

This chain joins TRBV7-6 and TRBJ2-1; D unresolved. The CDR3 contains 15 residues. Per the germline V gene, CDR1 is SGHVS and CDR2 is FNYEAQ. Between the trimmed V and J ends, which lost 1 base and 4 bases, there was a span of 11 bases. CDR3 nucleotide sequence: TGTGCCAGCAGCTTAGGGGTCGGCAGGTACAATGAGCAGTTCTTC. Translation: CASSLGVGRYNEQFF.

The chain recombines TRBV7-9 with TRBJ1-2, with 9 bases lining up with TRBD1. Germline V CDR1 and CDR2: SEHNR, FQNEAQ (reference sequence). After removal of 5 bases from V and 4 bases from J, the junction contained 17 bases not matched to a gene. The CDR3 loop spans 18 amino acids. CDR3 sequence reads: CASSAGTGRLPSGYGYTF. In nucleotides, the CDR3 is TGTGCCAGCAGCGCCGGGACAGGGAGGCTTCCATCGGGCTATGGCTACACCTTC.

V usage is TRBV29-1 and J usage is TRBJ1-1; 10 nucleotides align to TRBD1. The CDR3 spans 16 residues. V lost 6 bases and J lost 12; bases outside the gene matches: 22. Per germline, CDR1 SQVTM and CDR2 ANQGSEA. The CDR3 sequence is CSVDRPRTGGLPRSFF. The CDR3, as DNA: TGCAGCGTCGACAGACCCCGGACAGGGGGTCTCCCGAGATCTTTCTTT.

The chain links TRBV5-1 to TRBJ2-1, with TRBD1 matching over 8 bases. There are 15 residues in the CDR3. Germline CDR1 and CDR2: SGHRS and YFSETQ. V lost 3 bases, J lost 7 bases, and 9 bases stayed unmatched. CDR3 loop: CASSSGQGGGNEQFF. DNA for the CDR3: TGCGCCAGCAGCTCTGGACAGGGTGGGGGGAATGAGCAGTTCTTC. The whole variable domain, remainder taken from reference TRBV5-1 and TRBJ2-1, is KAGVTQTPRYLIKTRGQQVTLSCSPISGHRSVSWYQQTPGQGLQFLFEYFSETQRNKGNFPGRFSGRQFSNSRSEMNVSTLELGDSALYLCASSSGQGGGNEQFFGPGTRLTVL.

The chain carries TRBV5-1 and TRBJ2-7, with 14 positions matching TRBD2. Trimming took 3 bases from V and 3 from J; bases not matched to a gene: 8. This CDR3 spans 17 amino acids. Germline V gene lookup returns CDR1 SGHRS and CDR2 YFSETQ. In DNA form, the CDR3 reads TGCGCCAGCAGCTCCCTACCGGGACTAGCGGGAGTCTACGAGCAGTACTTC. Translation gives CASSSLPGLAGVYEQYF.

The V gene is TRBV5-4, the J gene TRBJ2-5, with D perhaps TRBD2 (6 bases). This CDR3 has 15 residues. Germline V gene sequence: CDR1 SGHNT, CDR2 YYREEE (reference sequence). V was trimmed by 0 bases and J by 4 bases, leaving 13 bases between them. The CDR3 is CASSLGGSGGETQYF. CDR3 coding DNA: TGTGCCAGCAGCTTGGGGGGTAGCGGTGGAGAGACCCAGTACTTC.

The CDR3 nucleotides read TGTGCCAGCTCCCCAGGACAGCTACAAGAGACCCAGTACTTC. It yields the protein CASSPGQLQETQYF. The rearrangement joins TRBV18 to TRBJ2-5; a possible D gene is TRBD1 (6 bases). The CDR3 runs 14 residues. The germline V and J ends were trimmed by 6 bases and 2 bases, with 13 bases remaining between them. CDR1 and CDR2 (germline): KGHSH, LQKENI.

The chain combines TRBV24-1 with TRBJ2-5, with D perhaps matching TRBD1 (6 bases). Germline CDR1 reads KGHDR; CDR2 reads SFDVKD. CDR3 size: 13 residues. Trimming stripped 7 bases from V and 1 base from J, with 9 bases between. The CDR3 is CATRDSRQETQYF. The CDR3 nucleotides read TGTGCCACCAGGGACAGTCGCCAAGAGACCCAGTACTTC.

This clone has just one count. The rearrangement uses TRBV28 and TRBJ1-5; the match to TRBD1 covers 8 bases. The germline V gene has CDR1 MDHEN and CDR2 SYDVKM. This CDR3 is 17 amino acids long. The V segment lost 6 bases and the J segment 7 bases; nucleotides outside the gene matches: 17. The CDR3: CASSRPGTGHREQPQHF. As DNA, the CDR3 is TGTGCCAGCAGCCGTCCCGGGACAGGACACCGCGAACAGCCCCAGCATTTT.

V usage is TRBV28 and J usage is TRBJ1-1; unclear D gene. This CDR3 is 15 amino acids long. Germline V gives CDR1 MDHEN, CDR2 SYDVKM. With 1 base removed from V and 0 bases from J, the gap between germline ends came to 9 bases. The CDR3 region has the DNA TGTGCCAGCAGTTTATCACCAGGAATGAACACTGAAGCTTTCTTT. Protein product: CASSLSPGMNTEAFF.

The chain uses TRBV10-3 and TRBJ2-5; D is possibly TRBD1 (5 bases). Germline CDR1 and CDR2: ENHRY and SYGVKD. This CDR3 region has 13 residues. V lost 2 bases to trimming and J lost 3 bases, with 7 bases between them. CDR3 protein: CAISEKGKETQYF. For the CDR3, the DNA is TGTGCCATCAGTGAGAAGGGGAAAGAGACCCAGTACTTC.

This CDR3 reads CASSETSGDNEQFF. For the CDR3, the DNA is TGTGCCAGCAGTGAGACTAGCGGCGACAATGAGCAGTTCTTC. V gene TRBV2 combines with J gene TRBJ2-1; 9 positions match TRBD2. V lost 3 bases to trimming and J lost 5 bases; unmatched junction nucleotides: 2. CDR1 SNHLY and CDR2 FYNNEI come from the germline V gene. The CDR3 loop spans 14 amino acids. The full variable domain, rest sourced from reference TRBV2 and TRBJ2-1, is EPEVTQTPSHQVTQMGQEVILRCVPISNHLYFYWYRQILGQKVEFLVSFYNNEISEKSEIFDDQFSVERPDGSNFTLKIRSTKLEDSAMYFCASSETSGDNEQFFGPGTRLTVL.

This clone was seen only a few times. Written as DNA, the CDR3 is TGTGCCAGCAGTTGGGGACAGGGGAATGAAAAACTGTTTTTT. This sequence encodes CASSWGQGNEKLFF. The chain joins TRBV28 to TRBJ1-4, with 10 bases fitting TRBD1. Unmatched junction bases numbered 1, after V lost 4 bases and J lost 5 bases. The germline gives CDR1 MDHEN, CDR2 SYDVKM. The CDR3 is made up of 14 amino acids. Drawing the rest from reference TRBV28 and TRBJ1-4, the complete variable domain is DVKVTQSSRYLVKRTGEKVFLECVQDMDHENMFWYRQDPGLGLRLIYFSYDVKMKEKGDIPEGYSVSREKKERFSLILESASTNQTSMYLCASSWGQGNEKLFFGSGTQLSVL.

DNA of the CDR3: TGCAGTGCTAGTTTTTCGGTAGGCGGACTAGCGGGCCGGTTTGAGCAGTTCTTC. It specifies CSASFSVGGLAGRFEQFF. The chain combines TRBV20-1 with TRBJ2-1, with TRBD2 matching 11 bases. With V trimmed by 3 bases and J by 9 bases, 19 bases remained unmatched. This CDR3 contains 18 residues. Per germline, CDR1 DFQATT and CDR2 SNEGSKA (reference sequence).

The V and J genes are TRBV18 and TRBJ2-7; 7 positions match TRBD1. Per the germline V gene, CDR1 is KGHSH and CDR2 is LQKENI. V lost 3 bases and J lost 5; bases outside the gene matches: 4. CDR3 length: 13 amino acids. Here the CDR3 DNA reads TGTGCCAGCTCACCTGACAGGGTCCACGAGCAGTACTTC. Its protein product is CASSPDRVHEQYF.

The CDR3 nucleotides read TGTGCCAGCACCAGACAGCTTTCCTACGAGCAGTACTTC. Its translation: CASTRQLSYEQYF. The chain recombines TRBV2 with TRBJ2-7; a weak D match, TRBD1 (5 bases). CDR1 is SNHLY and CDR2 is FYNNEI in the germline V gene. V shed 7 bases and J shed 1 base, with 11 bases lying between them. The CDR3 length is 13 residues.

CDR3 DNA sequence: TGTGCCAGCAGTGATGGCGGGGGCGGGGGACGGGAAAAACTGTTTTTT. This translates into CASSDGGGGGREKLFF. The V gene is TRBV6-1, the J gene TRBJ1-4, with TRBD1 as a possible D gene (6 bases). Germline assignment: CDR1 MNHNS and CDR2 SASEGT. V lost 3 bases and J lost 8, with 19 bases in between. The CDR3 spans 16 residues.

CDR3 sequence reads: CASSRAVRADTQYF. The CDR3 coding sequence is TGTGCCAGCAGCCGGGCCGTGAGGGCAGATACGCAGTATTTT. The chain combines TRBV7-8 with TRBJ2-3, with D tentatively TRBD2 (5 bases). The V and J ends lost 5 bases and 4 bases respectively, with 13 bases between them. The CDR3 runs 14 residues. Germline values: CDR1 SGHVS, CDR2 FQNEAQ.

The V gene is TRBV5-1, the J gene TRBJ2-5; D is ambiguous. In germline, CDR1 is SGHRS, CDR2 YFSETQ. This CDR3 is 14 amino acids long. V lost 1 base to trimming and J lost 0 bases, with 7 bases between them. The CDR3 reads CASSLMSNQETQYF. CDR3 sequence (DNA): TGCGCCAGCAGCTTGATGTCCAACCAAGAGACCCAGTACTTC.

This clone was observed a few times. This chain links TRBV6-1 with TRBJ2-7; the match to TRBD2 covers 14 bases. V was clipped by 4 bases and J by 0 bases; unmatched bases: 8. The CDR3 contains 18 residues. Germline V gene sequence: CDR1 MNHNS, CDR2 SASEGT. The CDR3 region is CASSGRGTSGGTSYEQYF. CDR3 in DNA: TGTGCCAGCAGTGGGAGAGGGACTAGCGGGGGAACCTCCTACGAGCAGTACTTC.

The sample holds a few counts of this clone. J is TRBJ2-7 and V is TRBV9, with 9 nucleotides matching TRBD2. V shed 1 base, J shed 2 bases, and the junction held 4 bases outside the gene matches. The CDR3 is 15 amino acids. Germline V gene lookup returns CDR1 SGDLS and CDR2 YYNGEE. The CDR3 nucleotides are TGTGCCAGCAGCGTACATAGCGGGAGCGCCTACGAGCAGTACTTC. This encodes CASSVHSGSAYEQYF. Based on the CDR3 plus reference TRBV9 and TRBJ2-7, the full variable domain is DSGVTQTPKHLITATGQRVTLRCSPRSGDLSVYWYQQSLDQGLQFLIQYYNGEERAKGNILERFSAQQFPDLHSELNLSSLELGDSALYFCASSVHSGSAYEQYFGPGTRLTVT.